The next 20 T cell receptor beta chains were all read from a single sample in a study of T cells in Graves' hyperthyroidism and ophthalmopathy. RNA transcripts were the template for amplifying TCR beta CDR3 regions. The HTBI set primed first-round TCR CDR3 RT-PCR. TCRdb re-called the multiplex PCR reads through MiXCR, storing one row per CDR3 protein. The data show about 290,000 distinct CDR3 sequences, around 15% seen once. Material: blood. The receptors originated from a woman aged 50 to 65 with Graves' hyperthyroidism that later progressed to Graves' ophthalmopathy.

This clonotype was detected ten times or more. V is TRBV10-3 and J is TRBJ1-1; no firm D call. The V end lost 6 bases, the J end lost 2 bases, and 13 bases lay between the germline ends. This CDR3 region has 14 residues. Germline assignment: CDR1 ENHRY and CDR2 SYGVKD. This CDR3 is CAIRRTDTNTEAFF. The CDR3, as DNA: TGTGCCATCAGGAGGACGGATACCAACACTGAAGCTTTCTTT.

The CDR3 is CASIKDRAGNTIYF. CDR3 nucleotide sequence: TGTGCCAGCATTAAGGACAGGGCTGGAAACACCATATATTTT. This chain connects TRBV6-1 to TRBJ1-3; 8 bases agree with TRBD1. The CDR3 has 14 residues. V lost 7 bases, J lost 2 bases, and 4 bases stayed unmatched. The germline CDR1 and CDR2 sequences are MNHNS and SASEGT.

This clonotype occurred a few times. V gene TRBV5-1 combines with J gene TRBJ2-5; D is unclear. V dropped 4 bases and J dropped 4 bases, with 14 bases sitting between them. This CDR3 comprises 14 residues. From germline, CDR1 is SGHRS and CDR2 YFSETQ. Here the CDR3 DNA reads TGCGCCAGCAGCCCCCCCGGGTCTCCAGAGACCCAGTACTTC. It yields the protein CASSPPGSPETQYF.

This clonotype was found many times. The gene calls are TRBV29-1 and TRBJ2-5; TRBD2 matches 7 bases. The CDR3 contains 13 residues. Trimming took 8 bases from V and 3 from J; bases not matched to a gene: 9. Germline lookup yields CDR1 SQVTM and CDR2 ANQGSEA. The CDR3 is CSTSLAAKETQYF. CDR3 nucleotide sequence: TGCAGCACGTCGCTAGCGGCAAAAGAGACCCAGTACTTC.

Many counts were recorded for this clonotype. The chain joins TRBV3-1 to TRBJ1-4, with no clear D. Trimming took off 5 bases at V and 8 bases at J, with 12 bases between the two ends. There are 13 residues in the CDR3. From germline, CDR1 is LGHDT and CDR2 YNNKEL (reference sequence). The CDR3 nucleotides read TGTGCCAGCAGCATGCGTGTGGGGGAAAAACTGTTTTTT. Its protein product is CASSMRVGEKLFF.

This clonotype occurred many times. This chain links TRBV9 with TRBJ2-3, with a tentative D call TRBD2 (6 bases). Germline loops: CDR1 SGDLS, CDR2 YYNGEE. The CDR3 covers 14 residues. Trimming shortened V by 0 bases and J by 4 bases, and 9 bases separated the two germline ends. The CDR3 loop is CASSVGGMADTQYF. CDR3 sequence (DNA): TGTGCCAGCAGCGTAGGCGGGATGGCAGATACGCAGTATTTT. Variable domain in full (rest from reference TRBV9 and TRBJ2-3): DSGVTQTPKHLITATGQRVTLRCSPRSGDLSVYWYQQSLDQGLQFLIQYYNGEERAKGNILERFSAQQFPDLHSELNLSSLELGDSALYFCASSVGGMADTQYFGPGTRLTVL.

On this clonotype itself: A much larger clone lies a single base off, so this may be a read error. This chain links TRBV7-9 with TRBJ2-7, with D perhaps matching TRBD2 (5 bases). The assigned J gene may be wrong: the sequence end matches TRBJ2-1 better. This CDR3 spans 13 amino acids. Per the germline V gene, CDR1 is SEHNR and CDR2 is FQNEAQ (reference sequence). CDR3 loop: CASSSRRDYEQFF. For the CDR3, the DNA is TGTGCCAGCAGCTCCCGCAGAGACTACGAGCAGTTCTTC.

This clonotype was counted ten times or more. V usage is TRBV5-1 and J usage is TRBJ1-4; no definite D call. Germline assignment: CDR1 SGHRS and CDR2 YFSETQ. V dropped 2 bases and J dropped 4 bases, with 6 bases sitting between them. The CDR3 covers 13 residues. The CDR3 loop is CASSFRSNEKLFF. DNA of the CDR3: TGCGCCAGCAGCTTCCGGAGTAATGAAAAACTGTTTTTT.

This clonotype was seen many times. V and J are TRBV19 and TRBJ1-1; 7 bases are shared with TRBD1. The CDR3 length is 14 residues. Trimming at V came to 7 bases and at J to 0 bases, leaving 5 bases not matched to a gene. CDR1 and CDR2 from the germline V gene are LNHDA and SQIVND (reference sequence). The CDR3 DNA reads TGTGCCAGTATTCGGGACAGACTGAACACTGAAGCTTTCTTT. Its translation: CASIRDRLNTEAFF.

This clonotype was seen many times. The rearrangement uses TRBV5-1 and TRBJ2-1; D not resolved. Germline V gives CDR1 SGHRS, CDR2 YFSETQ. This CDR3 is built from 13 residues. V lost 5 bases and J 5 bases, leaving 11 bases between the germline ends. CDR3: CASSGDFNNEQFF. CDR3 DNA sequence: TGCGCCAGCAGTGGAGACTTTAACAATGAGCAGTTCTTC.

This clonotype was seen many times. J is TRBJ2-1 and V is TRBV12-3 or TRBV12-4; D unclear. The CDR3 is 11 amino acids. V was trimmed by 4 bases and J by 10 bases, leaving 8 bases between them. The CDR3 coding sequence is TGTGCCAGCAGTTCATCGATGGAGCAGTTCTTC. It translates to CASSSSMEQFF.

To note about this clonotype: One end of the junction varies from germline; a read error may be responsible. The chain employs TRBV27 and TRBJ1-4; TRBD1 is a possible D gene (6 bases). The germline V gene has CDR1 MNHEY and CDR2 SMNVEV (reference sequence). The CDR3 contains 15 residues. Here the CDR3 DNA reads TGTACCAGCAGTCCAACTCTAGGGGGTAATGAAAAACTGTTTTTT. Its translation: CTSSPTLGGNEKLFF.

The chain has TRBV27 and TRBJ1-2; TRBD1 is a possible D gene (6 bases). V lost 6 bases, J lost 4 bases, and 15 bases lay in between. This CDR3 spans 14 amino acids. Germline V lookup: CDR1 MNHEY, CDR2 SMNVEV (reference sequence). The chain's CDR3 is CASSPWGAIYGYTF. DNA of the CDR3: TGTGCCAGCAGCCCGTGGGGGGCGATCTATGGCTACACCTTC.

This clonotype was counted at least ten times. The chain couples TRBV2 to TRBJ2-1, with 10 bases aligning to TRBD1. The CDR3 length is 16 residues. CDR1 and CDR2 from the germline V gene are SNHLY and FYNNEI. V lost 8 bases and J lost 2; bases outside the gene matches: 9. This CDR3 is CASGHPGQGTYNEQFF. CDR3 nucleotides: TGTGCCAGCGGACACCCGGGACAGGGGACCTACAATGAGCAGTTCTTC.

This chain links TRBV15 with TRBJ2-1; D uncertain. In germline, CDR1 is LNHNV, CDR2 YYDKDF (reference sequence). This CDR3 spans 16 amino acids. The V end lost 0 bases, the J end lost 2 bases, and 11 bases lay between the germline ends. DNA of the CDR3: TGTGCCACCAGCAGAGATCGGCTAGTGCCCTACAATGAGCAGTTCTTC. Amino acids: CATSRDRLVPYNEQFF.

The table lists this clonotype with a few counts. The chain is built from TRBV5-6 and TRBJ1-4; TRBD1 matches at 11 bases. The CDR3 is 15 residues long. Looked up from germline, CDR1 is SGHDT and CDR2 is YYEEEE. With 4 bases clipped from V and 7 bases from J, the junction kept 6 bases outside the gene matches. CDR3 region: CASSPDRGRGEKLFF. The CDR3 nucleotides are TGTGCCAGCAGCCCGGACAGGGGGCGCGGTGAAAAACTGTTTTTT.

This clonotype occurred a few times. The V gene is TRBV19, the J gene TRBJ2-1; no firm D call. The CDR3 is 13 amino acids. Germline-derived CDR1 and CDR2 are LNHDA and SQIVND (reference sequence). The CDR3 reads CTSAPNSYNEQFF. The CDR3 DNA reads TGTACCTCAGCGCCGAACTCCTACAATGAGCAGTTCTTC.

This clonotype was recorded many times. The CDR3 sequence is CASSPGSGRQYF. The CDR3 DNA follows: TGTGCCAGCAGCCCCGGGAGCGGGCGGCAGTACTTC. V is TRBV2 and J is TRBJ2-7; tentatively, D is TRBD2 (6 bases). The CDR3 covers 12 residues. V lost 6 bases and J lost 9, with 15 bases in between. Germline CDR1 SNHLY, CDR2 FYNNEI.

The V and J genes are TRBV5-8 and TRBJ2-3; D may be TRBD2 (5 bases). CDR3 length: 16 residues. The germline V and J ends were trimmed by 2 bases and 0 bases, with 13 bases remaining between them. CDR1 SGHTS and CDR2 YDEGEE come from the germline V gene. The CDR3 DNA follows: TGTGCCAGCAGCTTTGCCCGGACTGCGAGCACAGATACGCAGTATTTT. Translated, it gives CASSFARTASTDTQYF.

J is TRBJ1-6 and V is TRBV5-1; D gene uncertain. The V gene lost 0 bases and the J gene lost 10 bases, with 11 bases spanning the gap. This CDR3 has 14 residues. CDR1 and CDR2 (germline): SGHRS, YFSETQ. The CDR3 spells CASSLGGPGSPLHF. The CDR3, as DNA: TGCGCCAGCAGCTTGGGAGGACCTGGCTCACCCCTCCACTTT.